This entry is about one T cell receptor (beta chain). No antigen is known for it. The data derive from a study of cytomegalovirus exposure and HLA in healthy donors. Study-level background: An early release of data contained around 80 million unique TCRs, which came from HLA-typed donors. Within the Caucasian-associated ancestry cluster were roughly 81% of the roughly 380 genotyped donors. Overall study findings and caveats: In a later analysis, at a false discovery rate of 0.05, 15,000 to 20,000 TCR beta sequences were associated with HLA alleles.

Deletions cut 6 bases from V and 3 bases from J, with 10 bases between. The CDR3 sequence is 12 residues long. CDR1 is SGHRS, CDR2 YFSETQ, per germline. PCR was performed using 60 Vbeta and 13 Jbeta primers. In the authors' workflow: Later, an analysis found around 80 million unique TCR beta chains, and 8.5 million to 12 million of these were shared. Clones were read by immunoSEQ multiplex PCR, and TCRdb kept only the in-frame ones, dropping some. V, J and clone size derive from that table, while D and trimming were established from the DNA sequence. This sample has approximately 110,000 clones, with 55% to 65% found just once.

The clonotype comes from a man younger than 40 in good health and CMV-seropositive. Input material: PBMCs. This sequence joins TRBV5-1 and TRBJ2-7, with unresolved D. CDR3 sequence (DNA): TGCGCCAGCAACAGTGCTGACTACGAGCAGTACTTC. Its translation: CASNSADYEQYF. The full variable domain, its missing parts supplied by reference TRBV5-1 and TRBJ2-7, is KAGVTQTPRYLIKTRGQQVTLSCSPISGHRSVSWYQQTPGQGLQFLFEYFSETQRNKGNFPGRFSGRQFSNSRSEMNVSTLELGDSALYLCASNSADYEQYFGPGTRLTVT.